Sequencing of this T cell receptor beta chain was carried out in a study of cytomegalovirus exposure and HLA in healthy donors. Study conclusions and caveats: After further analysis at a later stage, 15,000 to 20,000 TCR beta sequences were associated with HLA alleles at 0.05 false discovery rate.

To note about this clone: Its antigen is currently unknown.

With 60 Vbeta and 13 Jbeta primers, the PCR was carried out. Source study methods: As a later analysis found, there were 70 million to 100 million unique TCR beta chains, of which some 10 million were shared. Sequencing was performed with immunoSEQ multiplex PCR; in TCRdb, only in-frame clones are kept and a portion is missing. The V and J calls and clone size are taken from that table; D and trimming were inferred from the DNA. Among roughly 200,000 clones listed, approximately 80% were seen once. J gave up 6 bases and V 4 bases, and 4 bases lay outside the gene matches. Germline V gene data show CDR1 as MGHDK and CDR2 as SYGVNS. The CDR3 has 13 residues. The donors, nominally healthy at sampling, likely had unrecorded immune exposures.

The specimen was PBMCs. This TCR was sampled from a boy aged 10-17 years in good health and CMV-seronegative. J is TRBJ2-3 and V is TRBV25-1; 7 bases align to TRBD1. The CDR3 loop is CASSVDRDDTQYF. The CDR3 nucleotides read TGTGCCAGCAGTGTTGACAGGGACGATACGCAGTATTTT.